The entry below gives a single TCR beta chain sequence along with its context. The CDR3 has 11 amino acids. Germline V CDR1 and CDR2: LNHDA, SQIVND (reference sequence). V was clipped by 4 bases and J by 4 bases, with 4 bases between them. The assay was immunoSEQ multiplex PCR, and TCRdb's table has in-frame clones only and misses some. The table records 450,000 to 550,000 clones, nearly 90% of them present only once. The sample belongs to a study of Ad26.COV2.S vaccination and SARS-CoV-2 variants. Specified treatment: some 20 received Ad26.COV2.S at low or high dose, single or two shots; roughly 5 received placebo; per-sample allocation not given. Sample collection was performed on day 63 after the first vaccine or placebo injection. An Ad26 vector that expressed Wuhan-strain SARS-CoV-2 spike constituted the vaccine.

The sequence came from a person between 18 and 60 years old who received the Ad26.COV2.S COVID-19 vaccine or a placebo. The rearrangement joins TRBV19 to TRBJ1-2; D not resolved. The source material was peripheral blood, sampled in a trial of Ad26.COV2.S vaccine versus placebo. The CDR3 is CASSRVYGYTF. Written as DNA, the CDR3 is TGTGCCAGTAGTAGAGTCTATGGCTACACCTTC.